The 30 T cell receptor beta chains reported below all come from one sample, sequenced in a study of T cell responses to AZD1222 COVID-19 vaccine. TCRdb's table, derived via immunoSEQ multiplex PCR, lists solely in-frame clones and lacks some. The sample holds under 150,000 clones, around nine tenths seen once. The sequencing here drew on peripheral blood, taken 28 days after the second AZD1222 dose. Source of these receptors: an adult who received the AZD1222 COVID-19 vaccine.

The V and J genes are TRBV7-8 and TRBJ1-3, with D possibly TRBD1 on 5 matching bases. The V end was cut by 5 bases, the J end by 1 base, with 21 bases between. CDR1 and CDR2 (germline): SGHVS, FQNEAQ. This CDR3 spans 18 amino acids. CDR3 nucleotides: TGTGCCAGCAGCCGAACCCTAGTAGGGGAATTATCTGGAAACACCATATATTTT. This gives the protein CASSRTLVGELSGNTIYF.

The rearrangement uses TRBV9 and TRBJ1-1, with D possibly matching TRBD1 (6 bases). Germline V gives CDR1 SGDLS, CDR2 YYNGEE. With 0 bases removed from V and 0 bases from J, the gap between germline ends came to 12 bases. The CDR3 sequence is 16 residues long. For the CDR3, the DNA is TGTGCCAGCAGCGTAGTGGAGGGGGAAGTGAACACTGAAGCTTTCTTT. Translation: CASSVVEGEVNTEAFF.

This chain links TRBV15 with TRBJ1-6; TRBD1 agrees at 8 bases. The CDR3 sequence is 15 residues long. Trimming cost V 3 bases and J 10 bases; bases outside gene matches: 8. Looked up from germline, CDR1 is LNHNV and CDR2 is YYDKDF (reference sequence). The CDR3 region has the DNA TGTGCCACCAGCAGTCGGACAGGGTCTGGGTCACCCCTCCACTTT. This gives the protein CATSSRTGSGSPLHF.

The J gene is TRBJ1-1, the V gene TRBV6-9; maybe TRBD1 (5 bases). The V gene's germline CDR1 is MNHGY and CDR2 SVAAGI. The CDR3 consists of 16 residues. V was shortened by 4 bases and J by 1 base, with 16 bases between the two germline ends. CDR3 coding DNA: TGTGCCAGCAGTTCCCTGAGGGGATGTCGGAACACTGAAGCTTTCTTT. It encodes CASSSLRGCRNTEAFF.

This rearrangement joins TRBV2 to TRBJ1-2; maybe TRBD1 (6 bases). The ends were cut back, 4 bases at V and 4 bases at J, with 16 bases in the middle. This CDR3 is 15 amino acids long. The germline V gene has CDR1 SNHLY and CDR2 FYNNEI. CDR3 amino acids: CASSGQGRLSYGYTF. The CDR3 nucleotides are TGTGCCAGCAGTGGCCAGGGGCGACTTAGCTATGGCTACACCTTC.

The table lists this clone with a few counts. This chain uses TRBV18 with TRBJ1-3, with a tentative D call TRBD1 (5 bases). V was pared by 4 bases and J by 0 bases, with 13 bases between. This CDR3 region has 16 residues. CDR1 is KGHSH, CDR2 LQKENI, per germline. CDR3 sequence: CASSRRDAYSGNTIYF. The CDR3 bases are TGTGCCAGCTCACGTCGGGACGCTTACTCTGGAAACACCATATATTTT.

The chain carries TRBV5-1 and TRBJ2-3, with D perhaps TRBD1 (7 bases). Germline V lookup: CDR1 SGHRS, CDR2 YFSETQ. CDR3 length: 15 residues. Between the trimmed V and J ends, which lost 0 bases and 2 bases, there was a span of 10 bases. The CDR3 loop is CASSLDRGLTDTQYF. In DNA, the CDR3 is TGCGCCAGCAGCTTGGACAGGGGACTCACAGATACGCAGTATTTT.

The V gene is TRBV6-5, the J gene TRBJ1-1; no clear D. V lost 0 bases and J 2 bases, leaving 10 bases between the germline ends. This CDR3 spans 15 amino acids. Germline CDR1 MNHEY, CDR2 SVGAGI. The CDR3 region is CASSYSRAVNTEAFF. CDR3 sequence (DNA): TGTGCCAGCAGTTACTCGAGGGCAGTCAACACTGAAGCTTTCTTT.

The chain has TRBV18 and TRBJ2-7; D is possibly TRBD2 (5 bases). CDR1 and CDR2 from the germline V gene are KGHSH and LQKENI. V was clipped by 5 bases and J by 6 bases, with 14 bases between them. There are 13 residues in the CDR3. CDR3 nucleotide sequence: TGTGCCAGCTCAAATAGCGAAAGGAGCGAGCAGTACTTC. Translation: CASSNSERSEQYF.

V usage is TRBV3-1 (or the pseudogene TRBV3-2) and J usage is TRBJ1-1; no reliable D call. V was shortened by 5 bases and J by 0 bases, with 10 bases between the two germline ends. Germline CDR1 and CDR2: LGHDT and YNNKEL (reference sequence). The CDR3 is made up of 14 amino acids. CDR3 amino acids: CASSLGSMNTEAFF. The CDR3 coding sequence is TGTGCCAGCAGCTTGGGCAGTATGAACACTGAAGCTTTCTTT.

The genes are TRBV4-1 and TRBJ2-2; D call uncertain. Germline assignment: CDR1 MGHRA and CDR2 YSYEKL. The CDR3 runs 20 residues. V was shortened by 3 bases and J by 0 bases, with 23 bases between the two germline ends. The chain's CDR3 is CASSHPTEETDDSNTGELFF. CDR3 DNA: TGCGCCAGCAGCCATCCGACTGAGGAGACCGATGATTCGAACACCGGGGAGCTGTTTTTT.

The rearrangement links TRBV29-1 to TRBJ1-5; a possible D gene is TRBD1 (5 bases). V shed 6 bases and J shed 6 bases, with 15 bases lying between them. This CDR3 has 13 amino acids. Germline CDR1 is SQVTM and CDR2 is ANQGSEA. CDR3 amino acids: CSVKGEGGQPQHF. In nucleotides, the CDR3 is TGCAGCGTAAAAGGGGAGGGCGGTCAGCCCCAGCATTTT.

The V call is TRBV24-1, the J call TRBJ2-2; D gene uncertain. This CDR3 contains 14 residues. The V gene lost 9 bases and the J gene lost 0 bases, with 10 bases spanning the gap. CDR1 KGHDR and CDR2 SFDVKD come from the germline V gene. CDR3 region: CATSRTANTGELFF. Written as DNA, the CDR3 is TGTGCCACCTCCCGGACGGCGAACACCGGGGAGCTGTTTTTT.

The CDR3 here is CASSPRQGHYGYTF. The CDR3 DNA sequence: TGTGCCAGCAGTCCGCGACAGGGACACTATGGCTACACCTTC. The chain recombines TRBV6-8 with TRBJ1-2; TRBD1 agrees at 7 bases. Germline CDR1 reads MNHGY; CDR2 reads SAAAGT. After removal of 5 bases from V and 3 bases from J, the junction contained 6 bases not matched to a gene. CDR3 length: 14 amino acids.

The rearrangement uses TRBV7-8 and TRBJ2-7; 7 bases agree with TRBD2. From germline, CDR1 is SGHVS and CDR2 FQNEAQ. J was trimmed by 2 bases and V by 5 bases; bases with no gene match: 9. This CDR3 spans 15 amino acids. The CDR3 DNA follows: TGTGCCAGCAGCAATACCGGGACTATACCCTACGAGCAGTACTTC. This encodes CASSNTGTIPYEQYF.

The CDR3 protein is CSAVGAGDTGELFF. CDR3 DNA: TGCAGCGCCGTGGGCGCAGGGGACACCGGGGAGCTGTTTTTT. This chain uses TRBV29-1 with TRBJ2-2; possible D gene TRBD1, 6 bases. The CDR3 covers 14 residues. V lost 7 bases and J lost 3, with 15 bases in between. CDR1 is SQVTM and CDR2 is ANQGSEA in the germline V gene.

The chain couples TRBV9 to TRBJ1-2; TRBD1 agrees at 8 bases. Germline values: CDR1 SGDLS, CDR2 YYNGEE. This CDR3 region has 15 residues. The J segment lost 3 bases and the V segment lost 3 bases, leaving 7 bases of the junction unmatched. Here the CDR3 reads CASSAPQGADYGYTF. CDR3 nucleotides: TGTGCCAGCAGCGCCCCTCAGGGGGCAGACTATGGCTACACCTTC.

The V gene is TRBV11-2, the J gene TRBJ2-7; D possibly corresponds to TRBD1 (8 bases). Germline lookup yields CDR1 SGHAT and CDR2 FQNNGV. Trimming pared 2 bases from V and 6 bases from J, leaving 20 bases between. CDR3 length equals 16 residues. The CDR3 here is CASSLNLAAGGVEQYF. For the CDR3, the DNA is TGTGCCAGCAGCTTAAACCTAGCGGCAGGGGGCGTCGAGCAGTACTTC.

A single count supports this clone. This rearrangement joins TRBV5-1 to TRBJ1-2; D uncertain. The CDR3 has 14 amino acids. Trimming cost V 4 bases and J 3 bases, with 13 bases left between them. CDR1 is SGHRS and CDR2 is YFSETQ in the germline V gene. CDR3 sequence reads: CASSRQQSYYGYTF. The CDR3 nucleotides are TGCGCCAGCAGCAGGCAACAATCGTACTATGGCTACACCTTC. The whole variable domain, remainder taken from reference TRBV5-1 and TRBJ1-2, is KAGVTQTPRYLIKTRGQQVTLSCSPISGHRSVSWYQQTPGQGLQFLFEYFSETQRNKGNFPGRFSGRQFSNSRSEMNVSTLELGDSALYLCASSRQQSYYGYTFGSGTRLTVV.

The chain links TRBV2 to TRBJ2-5; TRBD1 is a possible D gene (6 bases). Germline CDR1 reads SNHLY; CDR2 reads FYNNEI. CDR3 size: 16 residues. Trimming left V 8 bases short and J 2 bases short, with 21 bases between. The CDR3 here is CASQSPQGFLQETQYF. Written as DNA, the CDR3 is TGTGCCAGCCAAAGCCCCCAGGGGTTCCTACAAGAGACCCAGTACTTC.

The chain combines TRBV3-1 (or the pseudogene TRBV3-2) with TRBJ2-5; D gene unclear. Trimming stripped 3 bases from V and 5 bases from J, with 19 bases between. Germline lookup yields CDR1 LGHDT and CDR2 YNNKEL (reference sequence). This CDR3 contains 16 residues. CDR3 sequence reads: CASSQRGVAYGETQYF. CDR3 DNA: TGTGCCAGCAGCCAGAGAGGAGTGGCCTATGGGGAGACCCAGTACTTC.

The chain has TRBV6-2 or TRBV6-3 and TRBJ2-5, with 8 nucleotides matching TRBD1. Looked up from germline, CDR1 is MNHEY and CDR2 is SVGEGT. This CDR3 spans 15 amino acids. V trimming: 1 base; J trimming: 2 bases; junction bases outside the gene matches: 3. The CDR3 protein is CASSYYRGMQETQYF. The DNA of the CDR3 is TGTGCCAGCAGTTACTACAGGGGGATGCAAGAGACCCAGTACTTC.

The chain combines TRBV28 with TRBJ1-2; no firm D call. The ends were cut back, 10 bases at V and 2 bases at J, with 14 bases in the middle. CDR1 is MDHEN and CDR2 is SYDVKM in the germline V gene. The CDR3 runs 13 residues. The CDR3 loop reads CATHLIGNYGYTF. CDR3 bases: TGTGCCACCCACCTGATTGGGAACTATGGCTACACCTTC.

This rearrangement joins TRBV3-1 (or the pseudogene TRBV3-2) to TRBJ1-2; D is ambiguous. Per germline, CDR1 LGHDT and CDR2 YNNKEL (reference sequence). V was pared by 0 bases and J by 14 bases, with 16 bases between. The CDR3 spans 13 residues. The CDR3 DNA reads as TGTGCCAGCAGCCAAGATTATACCGGGCCGGGGACCTTC. Its protein is CASSQDYTGPGTF.

The rearrangement links TRBV11-2 to TRBJ2-3, with D perhaps TRBD1 (6 bases). CDR3 length equals 14 residues. Trimming took 3 bases from V and 5 from J, leaving 12 bases between them. Germline values: CDR1 SGHAT, CDR2 FQNNGV. This CDR3 reads CASSLRLGGDTQYF. The DNA for the CDR3 is TGTGCCAGCAGCTTGCGCCTAGGGGGAGATACGCAGTATTTT.

This chain links TRBV5-6 with TRBJ1-6; D ambiguous. The length of the CDR3 is 17 residues. V dropped 1 base and J dropped 0 bases, with 11 bases sitting between them. The V gene's germline CDR1 is SGHDT and CDR2 YYEEEE. This CDR3 is CASSLWRRSSYNSPLHF. The CDR3 region has the DNA TGTGCCAGCAGCTTGTGGCGGAGGAGCTCCTATAATTCACCCCTCCACTTT.

In this sample, this clone turned up a few times. This rearrangement joins TRBV28 to TRBJ1-2; tentative D call: TRBD1 (5 bases). The germline gives CDR1 MDHEN, CDR2 SYDVKM. Deletions cut 8 bases from V and 4 bases from J, with 11 bases between. The CDR3 totals 12 residues. The CDR3 here is CASRDRTYGYTF. The DNA of the CDR3 is TGTGCCAGCCGAGACAGAACCTATGGCTACACCTTC.

The V call is TRBV7-2, the J call TRBJ2-7; 7 nucleotides align to TRBD1. The CDR3 covers 13 residues. J gave up 8 bases and V 0 bases, and 4 bases lay outside the gene matches. Per the germline V gene, CDR1 is SGHTA and CDR2 is FQGNSA. CDR3 region: CASSLAGGIKQYV. Written as DNA, the CDR3 is TGTGCCAGCAGCTTAGCAGGGGGCATTAAGCAGTACGTC.

This clone was observed once. This chain joins TRBV7-2 and TRBJ2-5; D is uncertain. V was shortened by 3 bases and J by 5 bases, with 1 base between the two germline ends. CDR1 is SGHTA, CDR2 FQGNSA, per germline. CDR3 length: 10 residues. The CDR3 here is CASSLETQYF. CDR3 bases: TGTGCCAGCAGCTTGGAGACCCAGTACTTC.

The DNA for the CDR3 is TGTGCCAGCAGCCCTTTGCCGGGGGCGGACGGGGAGCTGTTTTTT. It encodes CASSPLPGADGELFF. This sequence joins TRBV6-2 or TRBV6-3 and TRBJ2-2; D is perhaps TRBD1 or TRBD2 (6 bases each). V was cut by 6 bases and J by 7 bases, with 18 bases left in between. The V gene's germline CDR1 is MNHEY and CDR2 SVGEGT. This CDR3 contains 15 residues.